The 25 T cell receptor beta chains in this list originate from one sample, sequenced in a study of shared clonotypes between healthy human individuals. Method: immunoSEQ multiplex PCR; TCRdb's copy keeps in-frame clones and lacks some. This sample has over 400,000 clones, with about 84% found just once. Sequencing used PBMCs. All receptors come from a woman aged 40 to 49 in good health. Some clones in this sample may be carry-over from other donors' samples.

V and J are TRBV15 and TRBJ2-1, with D possibly TRBD2 on 6 matching bases. V was clipped by 4 bases and J by 2 bases, with 15 bases between them. This CDR3 is built from 16 residues. Germline lookup yields CDR1 LNHNV and CDR2 YYDKDF (reference sequence). The CDR3 nucleotides are TGTGCCACCAGCACCTCCTTAGCGGATCCCTACAATGAGCAGTTCTTC. Translating it yields CATSTSLADPYNEQFF.

The rearrangement uses TRBV28 and TRBJ1-1; D might be TRBD1 (5 bases). The CDR3 has 16 amino acids. Per germline, CDR1 MDHEN and CDR2 SYDVKM. V was pared by 6 bases and J by 1 base, with 18 bases between. CDR3 DNA sequence: TGTGCCAGCAGCGAAGTGGTGGGACGGAAGAACACTGAAGCTTTCTTT. Translated: CASSEVVGRKNTEAFF.

J is TRBJ2-7 and V is TRBV7-2, with D tentatively TRBD1 or TRBD2 (6 bases each). The CDR3 sequence is 16 residues long. V was trimmed by 5 bases and J by 5 bases, leaving 22 bases between them. Germline CDR1 and CDR2: SGHTA and FQGNSA. The DNA for the CDR3 is TGTGCCAGCAGCGTTCAGACAGGAGGTGGGAGGAACGAGCAGTACTTC. Amino acids: CASSVQTGGGRNEQYF.

This clone showed up just a few times. The rearrangement uses TRBV18 and TRBJ2-5; D might be TRBD1 (5 bases). Germline assignment: CDR1 KGHSH and CDR2 LQKENI. The CDR3 sequence is 14 residues long. V lost 1 base and J lost 4, with 10 bases in between. CDR3 protein: CASSPRPGPETQYF. The CDR3 coding sequence is TGTGCCAGCTCACCACGTCCAGGGCCAGAGACCCAGTACTTC.

This clone was detected only once. The CDR3 spells CAWTDGGFEAFF. The CDR3 DNA reads TGTGCCTGGACCGACGGGGGTTTTGAAGCTTTCTTT. The chain carries TRBV30 and TRBJ1-1, with TRBD1 as a possible D gene (5 bases). Trimming left V 4 bases short and J 7 bases short, with 13 bases between. This CDR3 is 12 amino acids long. Germline values: CDR1 GTSNPN, CDR2 SVGIG (reference sequence).

A word on this clone: Since a far larger clone is one base different, this is likely a read error. The rearrangement links TRBV27 to TRBJ1-2; 9 bases are a match to TRBD1. The CDR3 runs 15 residues. Germline CDR1 reads MNHEY; CDR2 reads SMNVEV (reference sequence). Trimming at V came to 5 bases and at J to 7 bases, leaving 11 bases not matched to a gene. The CDR3 DNA reads as TGTGCCAGCAGTCCCCCCGGGACAGGGTTGTTTGGCTACACCTTC. Encoded protein: CASSPPGTGLFGYTF.

V gene TRBV28 combines with J gene TRBJ2-7; the match to TRBD2 covers 7 bases. The CDR3 has 13 amino acids. J was trimmed by 7 bases and V by 3 bases; bases with no gene match: 6. Germline V gene sequence: CDR1 MDHEN, CDR2 SYDVKM. The chain's CDR3 is CASSFKGEGEQYF. As DNA, the CDR3 is TGTGCCAGCAGTTTCAAAGGGGAGGGAGAGCAGTACTTC.

The chain employs TRBV7-6 and TRBJ1-3; tentative D call: TRBD1 (5 bases). V lost 5 bases to trimming and J lost 4 bases, with 21 bases between them. The germline CDR1 and CDR2 sequences are SGHVS and FNYEAQ. This CDR3 contains 17 residues. Here the CDR3 DNA reads TGTGCCAGCAGCCCCCTGCGGGGCTCCCTTAGCGGAAACACCATATATTTT. Its translation is CASSPLRGSLSGNTIYF.

Comments on this clone: A far larger clone is only one base removed, so a read error is likely. CDR3 sequence (DNA): TGTGCCAGCAGGGCCAGGTGGTGGAACACTGAAGCTTTCTTT. Residues: CASRARWWNTEAFF. The rearrangement joins TRBV27 to TRBJ1-1; D unclear. The germline V gene has CDR1 MNHEY and CDR2 SMNVEV (reference sequence). Trimming left V 6 bases short and J 1 base short, with 12 bases between. The CDR3 length is 14 residues.

This chain joins TRBV7-2 and TRBJ2-3, with 10 bases aligning to TRBD2. Germline CDR1 reads SGHTA; CDR2 reads FQGNSA. CDR3 length: 17 amino acids. V dropped 5 bases and J dropped 1; count of bases not matched to a gene: 9. The CDR3 spells CASSRGLASLRTDTQYF. CDR3 nucleotide sequence: TGTGCCAGCAGCCGGGGACTAGCGTCCCTCCGCACAGATACGCAGTATTTT.

This clone occurred once. The chain has TRBV5-1 and TRBJ2-7; 9 nucleotides match TRBD1. Trimming removed 4 bases from V and 3 bases from J; junction bases left unmatched: 8. In germline, CDR1 is SGHRS, CDR2 YFSETQ. The CDR3 is 15 amino acids. For the CDR3, the DNA is TGCGCCAGCAGCCCGTTCGGGACAGGGCACTACGAGCAGTACTTC. It is translated as CASSPFGTGHYEQYF.

The DNA of the CDR3 is TGTGGAACAGCACTGAGGGGAAACTCCTACGAGCAGTACTTC. Its translation is CGTALRGNSYEQYF. The chain employs TRBV6-5 and TRBJ2-7; D possibly uses TRBD1 or TRBD2 (5 bases each). CDR1 is MNHEY, CDR2 SVGAGI, per germline. The CDR3 has 14 residues.

The rearrangement uses TRBV6-6 and TRBJ2-3, with a possible D match to TRBD2 (6 bases). The CDR3 has 14 residues. Germline V gives CDR1 MNHNY, CDR2 SVGAGI (reference sequence). V was shortened by 5 bases and J by 2 bases, with 11 bases between the two germline ends. CDR3 protein: CASSGGSLTDTQYF. The CDR3 DNA sequence: TGTGCCAGCAGTGGGGGGAGCCTCACAGATACGCAGTATTTT.

As for this clone: A far larger clone is off by one base, so a read error is likely. V and J are TRBV9 and TRBJ2-2, with D perhaps assigned TRBD1 or TRBD2 (5 bases each). CDR3 length: 14 residues. Germline values: CDR1 SGDLS, CDR2 YYNGEE. The CDR3 sequence is CASIVEGTAGELFF. CDR3 nucleotides: TGTGCCAGCATCGTAGAGGGGACCGCGGGGGAGCTGTTTTTT.

V gene TRBV7-9 combines with J gene TRBJ1-2; D is perhaps TRBD1 (5 bases). V was shortened by 4 bases and J by 3 bases, with 9 bases between the two germline ends. The CDR3 is 13 residues long. Germline CDR1 is SEHNR and CDR2 is FQNEAQ (reference sequence). CDR3 nucleotides: TGTGCCAGCAGCTCAAGGGGTGACTATGGCTACACCTTC. Encoded protein: CASSSRGDYGYTF.

J is TRBJ1-3 and V is TRBV5-1, with D uncertain. From germline, CDR1 is SGHRS and CDR2 YFSETQ. The germline V and J ends were trimmed by 0 bases and 0 bases, with 13 bases remaining between them. CDR3 length: 17 amino acids. Here the CDR3 reads CASSLAPRSFSGNTIYF. The CDR3 bases are TGCGCCAGCAGCTTGGCTCCCCGATCCTTCTCTGGAAACACCATATATTTT.

CDR3 protein: CASSGTHYNEQFF. The CDR3, as DNA: TGTGCCAGCAGCGGGACCCACTACAATGAGCAGTTCTTC. The chain joins TRBV9 to TRBJ2-1; no firm D call. The CDR3 spans 13 residues. The V gene's germline CDR1 is SGDLS and CDR2 YYNGEE. V lost 3 bases and J 3 bases, leaving 7 bases between the germline ends.

Comments on this clone: A read error likely explains this, since a far larger clone differs by one base. V is TRBV5-4 and J is TRBJ2-5, with TRBD1 matching 8 bases. Judging by the DNA end, TRBJ2-7 fits better; the J call may be wrong. Per the germline V gene, CDR1 is SGHNT and CDR2 is YYREEE (reference sequence). CDR3 length: 13 amino acids. This CDR3 is CASSLAGGNEQYF. CDR3 nucleotides: TGTGCCAGCAGCCTTGCAGGGGGCAACGAGCAGTACTTC.

In the case of this clone: This could be a read error, since a much larger clone is one nucleotide away. V usage is TRBV7-2 and J usage is TRBJ1-4, with TRBD1 matching over 10 bases. The V segment lost 5 bases and the J segment 8 bases; nucleotides outside the gene matches: 5. CDR1 is SGHTA, CDR2 FQGNSA, per germline. The CDR3 sequence is 14 residues long. This CDR3 is CASSPGTGEEKLFF. The CDR3 nucleotides are TGTGCCAGCAGCCCCGGGACAGGGGAGGAAAAACTGTTTTTT. The entire variable domain, with the rest obtained from reference TRBV7-2 and TRBJ1-4, is as follows: GAGVSQSPSNKVTEKGKDVELRCDPISGHTALYWYRQSLGQGLEFLIYFQGNSAPDKSGLPSDRFSAERTGGSVSTLTIQRTQQEDSAVYLCASSPGTGEEKLFFGSGTQLSVL.

The V and J genes are TRBV7-9 and TRBJ2-3; D unresolved. Deletions cut 5 bases from V and 0 bases from J, with 9 bases between. CDR1 SEHNR and CDR2 FQNEAQ come from the germline V gene (reference sequence). CDR3 length equals 14 residues. This CDR3 is CASSQTSSTDTQYF. The CDR3 bases are TGTGCCAGCAGCCAGACAAGTAGCACAGATACGCAGTATTTT.

About this clone itself: Other DNA sequences in the sample encode the same CDR3. The chain is built from TRBV29-1 and TRBJ2-1; TRBD1 agrees at 10 bases. Trimming at V came to 4 bases and at J to 4 bases, leaving 1 base not matched to a gene. This CDR3 is 13 amino acids long. CDR1 is SQVTM and CDR2 is ANQGSEA in the germline V gene. The CDR3 loop is CSVGTGGYNEQFF. The CDR3, as DNA: TGCAGCGTTGGGACAGGGGGGTACAATGAGCAGTTCTTC.

About this clone: One junction end does not reproduce the germline sequence, and a read error may be involved. The J gene is TRBJ1-2, the V gene TRBV11-3; D remains unclear. Germline assignment: CDR1 SGHNT and CDR2 YENEEA. The CDR3 runs 9 residues. CDR3 residues: CASSPGYPF. CDR3 DNA sequence: TGTGCCAGCAGCCCGGGGTACCCCTTC.

This clone was detected once. V is TRBV7-2 and J is TRBJ1-2, with TRBD1 as a possible D gene (5 bases). Germline V gene lookup returns CDR1 SGHTA and CDR2 FQGNSA. The CDR3 consists of 12 residues. Trimming pared 5 bases from V and 8 bases from J, leaving 12 bases between. For the CDR3, the DNA is TGTGCCAGCAGCCCCGGGGGTGCAGGCTACACCTTC. It encodes CASSPGGAGYTF.

The chain has TRBV5-1 and TRBJ2-5, with TRBD2 as a possible D gene (5 bases). CDR3 length equals 14 residues. Deletions cut 0 bases from V and 0 bases from J, with 6 bases between. Germline CDR1 reads SGHRS; CDR2 reads YFSETQ. Here the CDR3 DNA reads TGCGCCAGCAGCTTGGGGAGGAACCAAGAGACCCAGTACTTC. It specifies CASSLGRNQETQYF.

The chain recombines TRBV28 with TRBJ1-1; D is unresolved. Germline CDR1 is MDHEN and CDR2 is SYDVKM. This CDR3 has 11 residues. Trimming cost V 8 bases and J 4 bases, with 8 bases left between them. CDR3: CASYSPTEAFF. The CDR3 DNA follows: TGTGCCAGCTACAGTCCCACTGAAGCTTTCTTT.